Included here is one T cell receptor beta chain sequence, with context. The antigen is unknown. Sequencing used immunoSEQ multiplex PCR; TCRdb keeps in-frame clones, though not all of them. The sample lists about 120,000 clones; over 85% were seen once. The record originates from a study of graft-versus-host responses after intestinal transplantation. Per germline, CDR1 SGHRS and CDR2 YFSETQ. Trimming cost V 8 bases and J 1 base, with 14 bases left between them. The CDR3 consists of 14 residues. The genes are TRBV5-1 and TRBJ2-3; D might be TRBD2 (5 bases). This clonotype was obtained from a human donor who was the organ donor for an intestinal transplant. Material: unstimulated CD4+ T cells sorted from spleen or lymph node cells, obtained before transplant. The CDR3 nucleotides are TGCGCCAGTCACCAGGACGGGGGCACAGATACGCAGTATTTT. Amino acid sequence: CASHQDGGTDTQYF.